The 11 T cell receptor beta chains below were found in one sample sequenced in a study of blood T cells in healthy people across ages. Next came a second PCR, run for about 7 to 12 cycles, which used a sample-barcoded 5' primer along with a J-beta primer mix. One entry per CDR3 protein results from TCRdb running MiXCR on the 5' RACE reads. The table has approximately 800,000 distinct CDR3 sequences, roughly 50% seen once. Sample: blood. The receptors derive from a man older than 75 in good health.

This clonotype was counted between two and nine times. The genes are TRBV18 and TRBJ2-7; D ambiguous. V lost 3 bases, J lost 4 bases, and 7 bases lay in between. The germline CDR1 and CDR2 sequences are KGHSH and LQKENI. There are 12 residues in the CDR3. CDR3 nucleotide sequence: TGTGCCAGCTCACCTAACCTGTACGAGCAGTACTTC. Translation gives CASSPNLYEQYF.

The V gene is TRBV7-9, the J gene TRBJ2-7; 8 nucleotides agree with TRBD1. The J call may be wrong; the DNA end is better matched by TRBJ2-1. The CDR3 sequence is 15 residues long. Germline CDR1 is SEHNR and CDR2 is FQNEAQ (reference sequence). CDR3 amino acids: CASSPQGAAYNEQFF. The CDR3 DNA reads TGTGCCAGCAGCCCGCAGGGGGCAGCGTACAATGAGCAGTTCTTC.

This clonotype was seen a handful of times. The chain has TRBV29-1 and TRBJ1-2; no reliable D call. CDR1 is SQVTM, CDR2 ANQGSEA, per germline. Trimming left V 3 bases short and J 0 bases short, with 2 bases between. This CDR3 spans 11 amino acids. CDR3 protein: CSVETNYGYTF. The CDR3 nucleotides read TGCAGCGTTGAGACTAACTATGGCTACACCTTC.

The chain recombines TRBV9 with TRBJ2-7, with 12 bases identical to TRBD2. CDR1 is SGDLS, CDR2 YYNGEE, per germline. This CDR3 region has 16 residues. J was trimmed by 7 bases and V by 3 bases; bases with no gene match: 11. CDR3 coding DNA: TGTGCCAGCAGCGACATGAGACTAGCGGGAGCCGATGAGCAGTACTTC. Translation gives CASSDMRLAGADEQYF.

This chain joins TRBV28 and TRBJ1-1, with D maybe TRBD1 (6 bases). The V end lost 5 bases, the J end lost 4 bases, and 8 bases lay between the germline ends. Germline CDR1 and CDR2: MDHEN and SYDVKM. The CDR3 is 12 residues long. This CDR3 is CASSTGPTEAFF. The CDR3 coding sequence is TGTGCCAGCAGTACAGGGCCCACTGAAGCTTTCTTT.

The rearrangement joins TRBV20-1 to TRBJ1-2; D gene ambiguous. This CDR3 has 12 residues. Germline lookup yields CDR1 DFQATT and CDR2 SNEGSKA (reference sequence). The V gene lost 2 bases and the J gene lost 4 bases, with 8 bases spanning the gap. The CDR3 nucleotides are TGCAGTGCTAGAAACCGGGCCTATGGCTACACCTTC. This encodes CSARNRAYGYTF.

The V and J genes are TRBV2 and TRBJ2-3, with TRBD1 as a possible D gene (5 bases). The CDR3 runs 13 residues. CDR1 and CDR2 (germline): SNHLY, FYNNEI. V was clipped by 6 bases and J by 5 bases, with 12 bases between them. The DNA of the CDR3 is TGTGCCAGCAGGGTGGACATCGGAGATACGCAGTATTTT. As protein: CASRVDIGDTQYF.

This chain joins TRBV6-2 or TRBV6-3 and TRBJ2-4, with 10 nucleotides matching TRBD2. The CDR3 is 17 residues long. The ends lost 7 bases at V and 0 bases at J; junction bases unmatched: 9. From germline, CDR1 is MNHEY and CDR2 SVGEGT. Written as DNA, the CDR3 is TGTGCCAGCACCTGGTTAGCGGGAGGCCCAGCCAAAAACATTCAGTACTTC. This translates into CASTWLAGGPAKNIQYF.

This sequence joins TRBV24-1 and TRBJ2-1; no clear D gene. Germline values: CDR1 KGHDR, CDR2 SFDVKD. The CDR3 spans 14 residues. The V end was cut by 10 bases, the J end by 4 bases, with 16 bases between. CDR3 bases: TGTGCCACAAAGGACGGACCCCCTTACAATGAGCAGTTCTTC. Amino acids: CATKDGPPYNEQFF.

This clonotype was seen only a few times. The CDR3 is CASSQAEGRGSYEQYF. For the CDR3, the DNA is TGCGCCAGCAGCCAAGCGGAGGGGCGCGGATCCTACGAGCAGTACTTC. J is TRBJ2-7 and V is TRBV4-1, with D possibly matching TRBD2 (6 bases). The V gene's germline CDR1 is MGHRA and CDR2 YSYEKL. V shed 1 base and J shed 1 base, with 14 bases lying between them. The CDR3 runs to 16 residues.

This sequence joins TRBV9 and TRBJ2-7; D ambiguous. CDR3 size: 14 residues. The ends were cut back, 4 bases at V and 4 bases at J, with 15 bases in the middle. Germline loops: CDR1 SGDLS, CDR2 YYNGEE. The CDR3 nucleotides read TGTGCCAGCAGCACGACCGGGTCCCATTACGAGCAGTACTTC. This translates into CASSTTGSHYEQYF.